Listed here are 14 T cell receptor beta chains from one sample, sequenced in a study of shared clonotypes between healthy human individuals. Clones were sequenced by immunoSEQ multiplex PCR, and TCRdb holds only the in-frame ones, with some missing. Altogether about 2.4 million clones are present, 80% to 95% being singletons, with the ten largest covering 0.36%. The sequencing sample was made of naive CD4+ T cells from PBMCs. Subset indicated: CD45RA+ positively selected. The receptor set was obtained from a man aged 18 to 30 in good health. Some clones in this sample may be carry-over from other donors' samples.

The chain is built from TRBV30 and TRBJ2-7; D unresolved. Deletions cut 1 base from V and 3 bases from J, with 10 bases between. This CDR3 spans 13 amino acids. CDR1 GTSNPN and CDR2 SVGIG come from the germline V gene (reference sequence). The CDR3 region is CAWSEGSSYEQYF. The CDR3 DNA reads as TGTGCCTGGAGTGAGGGTAGCAGCTACGAGCAGTACTTC.

On this clone: Other DNA sequences in this sample translate to the same CDR3. V usage is TRBV20-1 and J usage is TRBJ1-5; D is unclear. Germline CDR1 and CDR2: DFQATT and SNEGSKA (reference sequence). Trimming left V 6 bases short and J 2 bases short, with 5 bases between. The CDR3 spans 11 residues. CDR3 bases: TGCAGTGCCTCCGGCAATCAGCCCCAGCATTTT. The encoded protein is CSASGNQPQHF.

This clone was seen only once. Other DNA sequences in the sample encode the same CDR3. The V gene is TRBV28, the J gene TRBJ1-4, with a possible D match to TRBD1 (6 bases). Trimming cost V 7 bases and J 5 bases, with 14 bases left between them. The CDR3 length is 14 residues. Germline V CDR1 and CDR2: MDHEN, SYDVKM. The CDR3 sequence is CASKTGQGNEKLFF. The CDR3 coding sequence is TGTGCCAGCAAGACGGGGCAGGGGAATGAAAAACTGTTTTTT.

The DNA of the CDR3 is TGTGCCAGCAGTCACCCGGATGGCTACACCTTC. Translation gives CASSHPDGYTF. The rearrangement links TRBV28 to TRBJ1-2; D unclear. V lost 5 bases and J lost 6, with 7 bases in between. From germline, CDR1 is MDHEN and CDR2 SYDVKM. The CDR3 spans 11 residues.

The genes are TRBV21-1 and TRBJ1-5; the table calls TRBD1, which could not be checked here. TRBV21-1 is a pseudogene. CDR3 length: 18 residues. CDR3 in amino acids: CASSVPQGETGANQPQHF. In DNA form, the CDR3 reads TGTGCCAGCAGCGTACCCCAGGGAGAGACAGGGGCAAATCAGCCCCAGCATTTT.

The chain uses TRBV7-2 and TRBJ1-2; 8 positions match TRBD1. After removal of 4 bases from V and 6 bases from J, the junction contained 4 bases not matched to a gene. There are 13 residues in the CDR3. CDR1 is SGHTA and CDR2 is FQGNSA in the germline V gene. The CDR3 is CASSSPGGHGYTF. CDR3 sequence (DNA): TGTGCCAGCAGCTCCCCAGGGGGCCATGGCTACACCTTC.

The V and J genes are TRBV5-1 and TRBJ2-2; the D gene is possibly TRBD2 (5 bases). Trimming shortened V by 0 bases and J by 1 base, and 10 bases separated the two germline ends. The CDR3 extends over 16 amino acids. Per germline, CDR1 SGHRS and CDR2 YFSETQ. CDR3 bases: TGCGCCAGCAGCTTGGCGCCGGGATGGAACACCGGGGAGCTGTTTTTT. This gives the protein CASSLAPGWNTGELFF.

This sequence joins TRBV2 and TRBJ2-1, with no clear D. The V gene lost 5 bases and the J gene lost 4 bases, with 6 bases spanning the gap. The germline V gene has CDR1 SNHLY and CDR2 FYNNEI. This CDR3 has 12 residues. The CDR3 DNA reads TGTGCCAGCAGTACAGTGTACAATGAGCAGTTCTTC. Its translation is CASSTVYNEQFF.

J is TRBJ2-7 and V is TRBV9; D call uncertain. V gave up 4 bases and J gave up 1 base, with 15 bases separating them. This CDR3 has 15 amino acids. The germline V gene has CDR1 SGDLS and CDR2 YYNGEE. CDR3 in DNA: TGTGCCAGCAGCCCTCGAACCCTACCGTCCTACGAGCAGTACTTC. This sequence encodes CASSPRTLPSYEQYF. The full variable domain, with the rest looked up from reference TRBV9 and TRBJ2-7, is DSGVTQTPKHLITATGQRVTLRCSPRSGDLSVYWYQQSLDQGLQFLIQYYNGEERAKGNILERFSAQQFPDLHSELNLSSLELGDSALYFCASSPRTLPSYEQYFGPGTRLTVT.

The chain combines TRBV7-3 with TRBJ2-7, with D perhaps TRBD1 or TRBD2 (6 bases each). Trimming removed 0 bases at V and 0 bases at J, with 12 bases between. The CDR3 consists of 16 residues. Germline CDR1 SGHTA, CDR2 FQGTGA. The DNA of the CDR3 is TGTGCCAGCAGCTTAACTGGGACACTAGCCTCCTACGAGCAGTACTTC. Amino acid sequence: CASSLTGTLASYEQYF.

This rearrangement joins TRBV7-2 to TRBJ2-3, with TRBD2 identical over 8 bases. Germline loops: CDR1 SGHTA, CDR2 FQGNSA. V shed 2 bases, J shed 3 bases, and the junction held 13 bases outside the gene matches. CDR3 size: 18 residues. The CDR3 DNA is TGTGCCAGCAGCTTAATTAGCGGGAACCGCGCTTTAACAGATACGCAGTATTTT. Translating gives CASSLISGNRALTDTQYF. The complete variable domain, with remaining parts taken from reference TRBV7-2 and TRBJ2-3, reads GAGVSQSPSNKVTEKGKDVELRCDPISGHTALYWYRQSLGQGLEFLIYFQGNSAPDKSGLPSDRFSAERTGGSVSTLTIQRTQQEDSAVYLCASSLISGNRALTDTQYFGPGTRLTVL.

This clone was recorded only once. Other DNA variants within this sample encode the same CDR3. In DNA, the CDR3 is TGTGCCAGCTCCCAGGGGAGAACCTACGAGCAGTACTTC. Protein product: CASSQGRTYEQYF. The V and J genes are TRBV18 and TRBJ2-7, with D tentatively TRBD1 (6 bases). The V end was cut by 6 bases, the J end by 2 bases, with 11 bases between. Germline CDR1 and CDR2: KGHSH and LQKENI. This CDR3 spans 13 amino acids.

This sequence joins TRBV19 and TRBJ1-1; the match to TRBD1 covers 8 bases. V was clipped by 5 bases and J by 0 bases; unmatched bases: 8. Per germline, CDR1 LNHDA and CDR2 SQIVND (reference sequence). The CDR3 has 16 residues. CDR3 DNA: TGTGCCAGTAGTTCCCGGACAGGGAGGATGAACACTGAAGCTTTCTTT. This encodes CASSSRTGRMNTEAFF.

Remarks on this clone: Other DNA sequences of this sample code for an identical CDR3. The chain joins TRBV19 to TRBJ1-2; possible D gene TRBD1, 6 bases. Germline values: CDR1 LNHDA, CDR2 SQIVND (reference sequence). The V and J ends lost 5 bases and 2 bases respectively, with 9 bases between them. This CDR3 contains 13 residues. The CDR3 region is CASSRGQNYGYTF. The CDR3 nucleotides read TGTGCCAGTAGTCGAGGACAGAACTATGGCTACACCTTC.